This T cell receptor (beta chain) was captured in a study of T cells after yellow fever vaccination (dated by TCRdb to the late 2010s). Study-level background: Libraries from fractions with low cell numbers were prepared with the SMART-Seq v4 Ultra Low Input RNA kit. Bulk PBMC replicates and cell subsets were isolated from blood drawn at multiple timepoints before and after both primary and secondary immunization. To follow T-cell clones before and after primary and booster YFV17D yellow fever vaccination, bulk TCR alpha and beta repertoires were sequenced over time. Two healthy male donors, one aged 18 to 29 and one aged 30 to 40 years, made up the cohort.

Trimming removed 3 bases from V and 6 bases from J; the gene matches leave 9 bases unexplained. The germline V gene sets CDR1 to SGHRS and CDR2 to YFSETQ. The cysteine opens and the phenylalanine closes a CDR3 of 16 amino acids. Of the read, only the CDR3 DNA is kept; its 48 bases are in frame from base 1. The investigation overall reported the following: A small fraction of clonotypes showed up in both the CD4 and CD8 compartments, probably as a result of convergent recombination. Because abundant contaminating clonotypes from the bulk population could be contained in FACS-sorted repertoires, computational filtering was required. Because only a couple of donors were included in the study, the extent to which the findings can be generalized is limited. The secondary T-cell response was weaker than the primary response but faster, peaking on day 5 instead of day 15. Most clones expanded after primary vaccination (96% of CD4 and approximately 86% of CD8) were re-detected after the booster, suggesting that broad memory maintenance occurred.

This clonotype was counted many times. What antigen it recognizes has not been identified. No base quality values were provided; no much bigger clone lies one nucleotide off. Per the publication, the treatment or condition label means: live attenuated yellow fever vaccine strain. At each blood-draw timepoint, two biological replicates of bulk PBMCs were obtained. PBMCs were isolated from peripheral blood using a standard Ficoll-Paque protocol. RNA was extracted with TriZol from bulk PBMCs, CD4 and CD8 fractions, and dextramer-positive and dextramer-negative fractions. Sequencing was performed on an Illumina NovaSeq 6000. Synthesis of TCR cDNA relied on 5'RACE template switching, a step that introduced a universal primer site along with unique molecular identifiers. Priming for cDNA synthesis came from both the TCR alpha and TCR beta constant segments. Two PCR steps were used to amplify libraries, with sample barcodes and sequencing adapters being added in the second step. Sequencing of libraries was done on Illumina HiSeq 2500 (2x100 bp) or NovaSeq (2x150 bp). In the authors' own workflow: MIGEC handled demultiplexing of reads and collapsing into UMI consensus sequences, while MiXCR performed V(D)J alignment. Clonotypes responding to the vaccine were identified with edgeR on replicate PBMC samples, with the criteria of FDR below 0.01 and a log2 fold change above 5 up to day 15. Each bulk clonotype received a CD4 or CD8 identity based on whether the sequenced CD4 or CD8 repertoire contained that clonotype at higher abundance. TCRdb took the public reads, trimmed them with fastp at Q25, ran MiXCR for clone calling and kept in-frame beta chains. Each record represents a unique CDR3 protein, reported with the most common genes and DNA among its rows. The authors' filters were not applied to this entry. The sample yields 200,000 to 300,000 distinct CDR3 sequences; roughly 3.7% were counted once. Clones ranked in the top ten supply 19% of the sample.

This clonotype was obtained from a man aged 18 to 35 who received the YFV17D yellow fever vaccine. The chain employs TRBV5-1 and TRBJ2-1; 10 middle bases align to TRBD2. This specimen was PBMCs, taken 15 days after the yellow fever booster vaccination. The DNA is TGCGCCAGCAGCTCGAATAGCGGGGGGTCCGGCAATGAGCAGTTCTTC. Its translation reads: CASSSNSGGSGNEQFF.